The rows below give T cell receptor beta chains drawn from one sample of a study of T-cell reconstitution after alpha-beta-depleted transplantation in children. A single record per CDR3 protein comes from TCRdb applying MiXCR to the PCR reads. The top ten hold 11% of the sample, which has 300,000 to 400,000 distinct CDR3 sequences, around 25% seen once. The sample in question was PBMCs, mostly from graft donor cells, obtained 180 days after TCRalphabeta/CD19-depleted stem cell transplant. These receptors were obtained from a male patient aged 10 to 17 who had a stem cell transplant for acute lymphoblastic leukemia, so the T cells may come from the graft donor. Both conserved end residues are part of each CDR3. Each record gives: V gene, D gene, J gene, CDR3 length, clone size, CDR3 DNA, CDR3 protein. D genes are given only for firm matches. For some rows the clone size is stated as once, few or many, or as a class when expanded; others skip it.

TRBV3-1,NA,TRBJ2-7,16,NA,TGTGCCAGCAGCCCCGTTACGGCATCCAGATCCTACGAGCAGTACTTC,CASSPVTASRSYEQYF
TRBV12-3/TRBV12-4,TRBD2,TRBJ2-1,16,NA,TGTGCCAGCAGTTTAGAAAGTAGCGGGGGTTACAATGAGCAGTTCTTC,CASSLESSGGYNEQFF
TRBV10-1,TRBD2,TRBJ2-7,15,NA,TGCGCCAGCACCCCGACTAGCGGGGGACCTCCGAAGCAGTACTTC,CASTPTSGGPPKQYF
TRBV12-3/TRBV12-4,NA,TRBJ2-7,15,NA,TGTGCCGGCAGTTTCGGCCCCCGCGGCTTCTACGAGCAGTACTTC,CAGSFGPRGFYEQYF
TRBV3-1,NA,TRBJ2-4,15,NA,TGTGCCAGCAGCCAAGATCCCACAGGGATGGACATTCAGTACTTC,CASSQDPTGMDIQYF
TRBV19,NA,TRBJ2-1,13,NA,TGTGCCAGTAGTCAGGGCCGAAACAATGAGCAGTTCTTC,CASSQGRNNEQFF
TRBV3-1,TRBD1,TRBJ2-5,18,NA,TGTACCAGCAGTTTATCGGCTGTAACGGGCCGGGACAGAGAGACCCAGTACTTC,CTSSLSAVTGRDRETQYF
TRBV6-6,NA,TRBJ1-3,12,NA,TGTGCCAGCCGACCCGGGGGAAACACCATATATTTT,CASRPGGNTIYF
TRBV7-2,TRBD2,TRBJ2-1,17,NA,TGTGCCAGCAGAACCCCCCCGGGACTAGCGGGAGCCAATGAGCAGTTCTTC,CASRTPPGLAGANEQFF
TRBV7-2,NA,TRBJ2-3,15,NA,TGTGCCAGCAGCTTAAGGCTCAGGTTTGGAGATACGCAGTATTTT,CASSLRLRFGDTQYF
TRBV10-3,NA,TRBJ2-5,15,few,TGTGCCATCAGTGAGGTTCTAGGGGCTCGCGAGACCCAGTACTTC,CAISEVLGARETQYF
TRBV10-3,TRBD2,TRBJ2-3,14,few,TGTGCCATCAGTAACGGACTAGAGCCAGATACGCAGTATTTT,CAISNGLEPDTQYF
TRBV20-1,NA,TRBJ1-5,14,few,TGCAGTGCTACCCCGGACAGCCGGGGACAGCCCCAGCATTTT,CSATPDSRGQPQHF
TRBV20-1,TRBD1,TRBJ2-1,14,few,TGCAGTGCTATCACAGGGGTATCCTACAATGAGCAGTTCTTC,CSAITGVSYNEQFF
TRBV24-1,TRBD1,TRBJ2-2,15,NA,TGTGCCACCAGTGAAGCCGGGACAGGGGCCGGGGAGCTGTTTTTT,CATSEAGTGAGELFF
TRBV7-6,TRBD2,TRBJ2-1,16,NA,TGTGCCAGCAGCTTAACACTAGCGGGGGGGTACAATGAGCAGTTCTTC,CASSLTLAGGYNEQFF
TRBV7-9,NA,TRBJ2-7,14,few,TGTGCCAGCAGCACTCCAGGGAACTCCTACGAGCAGTACTTC,CASSTPGNSYEQYF
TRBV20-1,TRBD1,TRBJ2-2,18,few,TGCAGTGCTAGAGAAGGCAGGGGGCGCTTCCCGAACACCGGGGAGCTGTTTTTT,CSAREGRGRFPNTGELFF
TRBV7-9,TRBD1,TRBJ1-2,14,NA,TGTGCCAGCAGTCGGGAGACAGGGGCCTATGGCTACACCTTC,CASSRETGAYGYTF
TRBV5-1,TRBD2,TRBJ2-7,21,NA,TGCGCCAGCAGCCCGAAGGCCCGCGGACTAGCGGGAACCTCCCTCTCCTACGAGCAGTACTTC,CASSPKARGLAGTSLSYEQYF
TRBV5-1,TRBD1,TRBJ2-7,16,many,TGCGCCAGCAGCTTGGCGGACAGGGGCCTCTCCTACGAGCAGTACTTC,CASSLADRGLSYEQYF
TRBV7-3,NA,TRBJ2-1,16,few,TGTGCCAGCAGCTTAACTCCTTCAATGCCTTACAATGAGCAGTTCTTC,CASSLTPSMPYNEQFF
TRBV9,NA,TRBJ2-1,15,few,TGTGCCAGCAGCGTAGGCGGGGGCCCCTACAATGAGCAGTTCTTC,CASSVGGGPYNEQFF
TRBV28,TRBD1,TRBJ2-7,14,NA,TGTGCCAGCAGCCCCGGGACAGCCCTTTACGAGCAGTACTTC,CASSPGTALYEQYF
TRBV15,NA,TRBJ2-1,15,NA,TGTGCCACCAGCAGAGAGGTAGCGCCAATAAATGAGCAGTTCTTC,CATSREVAPINEQFF
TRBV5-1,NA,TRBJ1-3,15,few,TGCGCCAGCAGCCCAACGGGGGCGGAAGGAAACACCATATATTTT,CASSPTGAEGNTIYF
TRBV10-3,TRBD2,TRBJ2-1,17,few,TGTGCCATCCGCCAGAGCGGGAGAGTCGGCGCCTACAATGAGCAGTTCTTC,CAIRQSGRVGAYNEQFF
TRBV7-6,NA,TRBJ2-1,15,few,TGTGCCAGCAGCTCCTATCAAAGCTCCTACAATGAGCAGTTCTTC,CASSSYQSSYNEQFF
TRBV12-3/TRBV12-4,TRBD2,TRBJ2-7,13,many,TGTGCCAGCAGGAGACTAGCGAGCTACGAGCAGTACTTC,CASRRLASYEQYF
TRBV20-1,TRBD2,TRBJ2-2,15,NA,TGCAGTGCTCCCAGCGGGAGGATTAACACCGGGGAGCTGTTTTTT,CSAPSGRINTGELFF
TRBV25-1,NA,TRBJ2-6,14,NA,TGTGCCAGCAACTCGAATTCTGGGGCCAACGTCCTGACTTTC,CASNSNSGANVLTF
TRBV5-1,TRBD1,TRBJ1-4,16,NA,TGCGCCAGCAGCCCTGGACAGGGGGCGGTTTATGAAAAACTGTTTTTT,CASSPGQGAVYEKLFF
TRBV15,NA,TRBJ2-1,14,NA,TGTGCCACCAGCATTTGGACAACTTACAATGAGCAGTTCTTC,CATSIWTTYNEQFF
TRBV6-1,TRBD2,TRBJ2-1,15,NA,TGTGCCAGCAGGGGCGGACTAGCGGGAGCAGATGAGCAGTTCTTC,CASRGGLAGADEQFF
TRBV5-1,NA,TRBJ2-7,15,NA,TGCGCCAGCAGCTTGGTAATCCCAGAGGTCCACGAGCAGTACTTC,CASSLVIPEVHEQYF
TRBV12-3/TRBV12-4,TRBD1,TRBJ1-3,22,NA,TGTGCCAGCAGTTTTACCGGGACAGGGGGCGCAGCCCCTCTGAGTTCTGGAAACACCATATATTTT,CASSFTGTGGAAPLSSGNTIYF
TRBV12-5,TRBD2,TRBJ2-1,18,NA,TGTGCTAGTGGTTCCCGCCATCCAGCGGGACCTCAACATGGTGAGCAGTTCTTC,CASGSRHPAGPQHGEQFF
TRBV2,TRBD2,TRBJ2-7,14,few,TGTGCCAGCAGCCTCAGCGGGAGGGTTTACGAGCAGTACTTC,CASSLSGRVYEQYF
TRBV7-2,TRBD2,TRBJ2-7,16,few,TGTGCCAGCAGCCTGCCCGCACTGAAGCGGGAGCACGAGCAGTACTTC,CASSLPALKREHEQYF
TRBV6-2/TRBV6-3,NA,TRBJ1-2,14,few,TGTGCCAGCAGTTACTCGAGACGACAGCAACCTTACACCTTC,CASSYSRRQQPYTF
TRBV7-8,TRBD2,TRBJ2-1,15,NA,TGTGCCAGCAGCTTAGGGACTAGCGGGCTCCTCGAGCAGTTCTTC,CASSLGTSGLLEQFF
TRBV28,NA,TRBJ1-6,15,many,TGTGCCAGCAGCCCTAAGGGGACACCTAATTCACCCCTCCACTTT,CASSPKGTPNSPLHF
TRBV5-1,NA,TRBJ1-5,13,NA,TGCGCCAGCAGCTTGGACTGGACTCAGCCCCAGCATTTT,CASSLDWTQPQHF
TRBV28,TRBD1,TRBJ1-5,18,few,TGTGCCAGCAGGAAGAACAGGGGGCGGCCTTATAGCAATCAGCCCCAGCATTTT,CASRKNRGRPYSNQPQHF
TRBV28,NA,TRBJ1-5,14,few,TGTGCCAGCAACCCGGGGGGTATTAATCAGCCCCAGCATTTT,CASNPGGINQPQHF
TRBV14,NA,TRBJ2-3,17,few,TGTGCCAGCAGCCCAGAAAGGGCTAGCCCCCTCACAGATACGCAGTATTTT,CASSPERASPLTDTQYF
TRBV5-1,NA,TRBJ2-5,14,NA,TGCGCCAGCAGCTTATCCGGGTCCAAAGAGACCCAGTACTTC,CASSLSGSKETQYF
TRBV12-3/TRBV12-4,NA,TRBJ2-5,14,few,TGTGCCAGCACTACAGACGGGCACAGGGAGACCCAGTACTTC,CASTTDGHRETQYF
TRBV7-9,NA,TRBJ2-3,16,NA,TGTGCCAGCAGCTCTCCCCGTAACAGCCACGCAGATACGCAGTATTTT,CASSSPRNSHADTQYF
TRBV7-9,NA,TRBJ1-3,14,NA,TGTGCCAGCAGCTTAGACGGCACTGGAAACACCATATATTTT,CASSLDGTGNTIYF
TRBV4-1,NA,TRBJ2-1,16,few,TGCGCCAGCAGCGACCGAGCCAGACACAGCTACAATGAGCAGTTCTTC,CASSDRARHSYNEQFF
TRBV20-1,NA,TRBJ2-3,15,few,TGCAGTGCTGACCCCGGGACATACACCACAGATACGCAGTATTTT,CSADPGTYTTDTQYF
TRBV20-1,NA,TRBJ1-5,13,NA,TGCAGTGCTAAGGACATTGGAATCAGGCCCCAGCATTTT,CSAKDIGIRPQHF
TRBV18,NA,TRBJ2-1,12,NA,TGTGCCAGCTCACCACCGGGCTCAGCCCAGTTCTTC,CASSPPGSAQFF
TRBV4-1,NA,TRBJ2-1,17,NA,TGCGCCAGCAGCCACTCAAGGGTAAGAGGATTCTACAATGAGCAGTTCTTC,CASSHSRVRGFYNEQFF
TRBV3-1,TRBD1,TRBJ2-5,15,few,TGTGCCAGCAGACCCACAGGGGGGCCTTTTGGGACCCAGTACTTC,CASRPTGGPFGTQYF